This T cell receptor beta chain was profiled in a study of T cells in Graves' hyperthyroidism and ophthalmopathy (dated by TCRdb to between 2017 and 2020). About the full investigation: Peripheral blood was collected at initial diagnosis, before any treatment. To identify TCR V-J signatures that set the groups apart, the researchers used a discovery cohort of 95 to 100 patients, made up of under 50 with Graves' ophthalmopathy and some 58 with stable Graves' hyperthyroidism. Whether ophthalmopathy could be predicted prospectively was tested in an independent validation cohort made up of roughly 20 hyperthyroidism patients plus 17 patients who later progressed to ophthalmopathy. The approximately 100 discovery patients were randomly split 7:3 into training and test sets. The study also compared thyroid tissue and blood T-cell repertoires from about six Graves' hyperthyroidism patients. Following sampling, methimazole starting at 30 mg daily was given to hyperthyroidism patients, and high-dose intravenous methylprednisolone was given to ophthalmopathy patients. TCR Vbeta CDR3 sequencing of fewer than 150 peripheral blood samples (roughly 41 ophthalmopathy, 70 to 85 hyperthyroidism and about 17 progressor patients) is reported in the paper. What the authors observed across the whole study: Blood samples also contained most of the expanded thyroid clonotypes (frequency above 0.001), which suggests that blood repertoires may reflect thyroid immune responses. No statistical method was used to fix the sample size in advance, and group allocation was not hidden from the investigators. A model built on a 13 V-J signature distinguished ophthalmopathy from stable hyperthyroidism, reaching 87.88% sensitivity and about 81% specificity in cross-validation and 80%/75% in testing. In validation, the model predicted progression to ophthalmopathy a median of roughly six months before onset, with approximately 70% sensitivity and 72.22% specificity.

CDR1 and CDR2 are drawn from the germline V gene: MNHEY, SVGEGT. CDR3 length: 15 amino acids, cysteine to phenylalanine. CDR3 DNA is the only sequence kept; it has 45 bases, read in frame from the first base. Compared with germline, V lacks 6 bases and J lacks 5 bases; bases without a gene match: 7. Hyperthyroidism patients were newly diagnosed, with disease duration under 2 months, and aged 18 to 65 years. Patients with uncontrolled infections, other autoimmune diseases, pregnancy or lactation were excluded. Diagnoses were based on clinical symptoms, serum thyroxine and TRAb, thyroid ultrasound and orbital computed tomography. Blood from progressor patients was drawn when they were first diagnosed with hyperthyroidism, before any ophthalmopathy symptoms appeared. PBMCs were isolated from approximately 10 ml of fresh peripheral blood by Ficoll-Paque density gradient centrifugation. Progressor patients were defined as those initially diagnosed with Graves' hyperthyroidism in whom ophthalmopathy developed during follow-up. Trizol reagent was used to extract total RNA, and RNA quality was then checked on an Agilent 2100 Bioanalyzer.

The TCR beta CDR3 regions were amplified from RNA transcripts. The first round of RT-PCR for the TCR CDR3 was performed with the HTBI primer set and the Qiagen OneStep RT-PCR kit. A second multiplex PCR round built the libraries, followed by size selection and purification. The libraries were sequenced on an Illumina HiSeq2000 using paired-end 100 bp reads. On the authors' methods: Raw data were processed with SOAPnuke, discarding reads with adapters, uncalled bases, mean Phred below 15, or no exact constant-primer or identifier match. COPE v1.2.5 was used to merge high-quality paired reads, and clonotypes were defined as unique nucleotide sequences. Clonotypes were aligned to IMGT TRBV, TRBD and TRBJ reference segments using MiTCR v1.1. Only V-J combinations with frequency above 0.0001, covering 99% to 99.2% of repertoires, were analysed. A TCS score was defined as the ratio of F50 (clonal expansion) to E x V (chaos), with BLOSUM62-based TCRdist applied between CDR3 peptides within each V-J. Welch's t-statistics and random forest reduced fewer than 600 V-J features to fewer than 15, which were used in a naive Bayes classifier (R e1071). The public reads were quality trimmed at Q25 with fastp and then assembled into clones with MiXCR by TCRdb, keeping productive beta chains. Each record represents a unique CDR3 protein, reported with the most common genes and DNA among its rows. It is TCRdb's table, rather than the study itself, that gives the V and J calls and clone size. The sample table lists over 700,000 distinct CDR3 sequences, approximately 18% of them with a count of one. The top ten hold roughly 17% of the sample.

Concerning this clonotype: Its antigen target is currently unknown. Per-nucleotide qualities are absent, and no much larger clonotype sits a single base away.

The specimen was blood. This sequence was found in a woman between 45 and 65 years old with Graves' hyperthyroidism that later progressed to Graves' ophthalmopathy. The chain is assembled from TRBV6-2 or TRBV6-3 and TRBJ2-5, and 12 junction bases match TRBD2. The nucleotide sequence is given as TGTGCCAGCAGAAATGGACTAGCGGGGTATGAGACCCAGTACTTC. Its product reads: CASRNGLAGYETQYF.